The rows below give T cell receptor beta chains drawn from one sample of a study of blood T cells in healthy people across ages. TCRdb used MiXCR to reprocess the 5' RACE reads, holding one entry per CDR3 protein. Of 750,000 to 950,000 distinct CDR3 sequences listed, about 28% were seen once; the top ten hold about a tenth. Another study also made use of these data, one on T cells of mothers and their children.

The sample taken for sequencing was blood. The receptor set was obtained from a woman in her thirties or forties in good health. Both conserved end residues are part of each CDR3. A D gene is named only where the DNA matches it firmly. The size field is filled for only some rows; it gives once, few, many or a size class.

clone_size: NA
cdr3_length: 16
j_call: TRBJ2-7
d_call: TRBD1
v_call: TRBV6-6
cdr3_aa: CASSPRTGPNSYEQYF
cdr3_nt: TGTGCCAGCAGTCCCCGGACAGGCCCGAACTCCTACGAGCAGTACTTC

clone_size: NA
cdr3_length: 13
j_call: TRBJ2-7
d_call: NA
v_call: TRBV29-1
cdr3_aa: CSASGTSTYEQYF
cdr3_nt: TGCAGCGCTTCCGGGACCTCGACCTACGAGCAGTACTTC

clone_size: NA
cdr3_length: 14
j_call: TRBJ2-7
d_call: NA
v_call: TRBV11-2
cdr3_aa: CASRQGYSSYEQYF
cdr3_nt: TGTGCCAGCAGGCAGGGCTATAGCTCCTACGAGCAGTACTTC

clone_size: many
cdr3_length: 13
j_call: TRBJ1-5
d_call: NA
v_call: TRBV6-5
cdr3_aa: CASRQGSNQPQHF
cdr3_nt: TGTGCCAGCAGGCAGGGGAGCAATCAGCCCCAGCATTTT

clone_size: few
cdr3_length: 17
j_call: TRBJ2-6
d_call: TRBD1
v_call: TRBV7-9
cdr3_aa: CASSSTGAVTGANVLTF
cdr3_nt: TGTGCCAGCAGCTCGACAGGGGCTGTCACTGGGGCCAACGTCCTGACTTTC

clone_size: few
cdr3_length: 15
j_call: TRBJ2-7
d_call: NA
v_call: TRBV27
cdr3_aa: CASSLTGGNSYEQYF
cdr3_nt: TGTGCCAGCAGTTTGACCGGGGGCAACTCCTACGAGCAGTACTTC

clone_size: many
cdr3_length: 14
j_call: TRBJ2-6
d_call: NA
v_call: TRBV7-2
cdr3_aa: CANNPSSGANVLTF
cdr3_nt: TGTGCCAACAACCCGAGCTCTGGGGCCAACGTCCTGACTTTC

clone_size: many
cdr3_length: 12
j_call: TRBJ2-1
d_call: NA
v_call: TRBV11-1
cdr3_aa: CASSRPYNEQFF
cdr3_nt: TGTGCCAGCAGCCGTCCTTACAATGAGCAGTTCTTC

clone_size: few
cdr3_length: 15
j_call: TRBJ2-5
d_call: NA
v_call: TRBV5-1
cdr3_aa: CASSSPAGNQETQYF
cdr3_nt: TGCGCCAGCAGCTCACCTGCGGGGAACCAAGAGACCCAGTACTTC

clone_size: NA
cdr3_length: 15
j_call: TRBJ2-3
d_call: TRBD1
v_call: TRBV15
cdr3_aa: CATSKDRGYTDTQYF
cdr3_nt: TGTGCCACCAGCAAGGACAGGGGGTACACAGATACGCAGTATTTT

clone_size: NA
cdr3_length: 14
j_call: TRBJ2-1
d_call: NA
v_call: TRBV24-1
cdr3_aa: CATSSRAPYNEQFF
cdr3_nt: TGTGCCACCAGTTCCAGGGCCCCCTACAATGAGCAGTTCTTC

clone_size: NA
cdr3_length: 24
j_call: TRBJ1-5
d_call: NA
v_call: TRBV5-1
cdr3_aa: CASSLVGTEPYEQYFGPGNQPQHF
cdr3_nt: NA

clone_size: few
cdr3_length: 16
j_call: TRBJ1-6
d_call: NA
v_call: TRBV7-2
cdr3_aa: CASSLAGQTYNSPLHF
cdr3_nt: TGTGCCAGCAGCTTAGCGGGTCAGACCTATAATTCACCCCTCCACTTT

clone_size: few
cdr3_length: 15
j_call: TRBJ2-2
d_call: NA
v_call: TRBV29-1
cdr3_aa: CSVYSGTPYTGELFF
cdr3_nt: TGCAGCGTGTACTCCGGGACACCCTACACCGGGGAGCTGTTTTTT

clone_size: many
cdr3_length: 13
j_call: TRBJ2-7
d_call: NA
v_call: TRBV18
cdr3_aa: CASSPYITYEQYF
cdr3_nt: TGTGCCAGCTCACCATACATAACCTACGAGCAGTACTTC

clone_size: many
cdr3_length: 15
j_call: TRBJ2-5
d_call: NA
v_call: TRBV7-2
cdr3_aa: CASSSTSTIQETQYF
cdr3_nt: TGTGCCAGCAGCTCCACCTCGACTATACAAGAGACCCAGTACTTC

clone_size: NA
cdr3_length: 11
j_call: TRBJ1-1
d_call: NA
v_call: TRBV29-1
cdr3_aa: CGVVTALSAFF
cdr3_nt: TGCGGCGTTGTGACAGCTCTGAGCGCTTTCTTT

clone_size: many
cdr3_length: 13
j_call: TRBJ1-2
d_call: NA
v_call: TRBV7-2
cdr3_aa: CASSLDPGLGYTF
cdr3_nt: TGTGCCAGCAGCTTAGACCCGGGGCTTGGCTACACCTTC

clone_size: NA
cdr3_length: 13
j_call: TRBJ2-1
d_call: NA
v_call: TRBV7-9
cdr3_aa: CATSGKATNEQFF
cdr3_nt: TGTGCCACATCCGGGAAGGCGACCAATGAGCAGTTCTTC

clone_size: NA
cdr3_length: 15
j_call: TRBJ2-3
d_call: TRBD2
v_call: TRBV29-1
cdr3_aa: CSVEVRGGGTDTQYF
cdr3_nt: TGCAGCGTTGAAGTACGGGGGGGCGGGACAGATACGCAGTATTTT

clone_size: many
cdr3_length: 15
j_call: TRBJ2-7
d_call: TRBD1
v_call: TRBV5-1
cdr3_aa: CASSLRDSPLWEQYF
cdr3_nt: TGCGCCAGCAGCCTCCGGGACAGCCCCTTATGGGAGCAGTACTTC

clone_size: NA
cdr3_length: 17
j_call: TRBJ1-5
d_call: TRBD1
v_call: TRBV20-1
cdr3_aa: CSARKERTGSPNQPQHF
cdr3_nt: TGCAGTGCTCGGAAAGAACGGACAGGGTCACCTAATCAGCCCCAGCATTTT

clone_size: few
cdr3_length: 16
j_call: TRBJ1-5
d_call: NA
v_call: TRBV24-1
cdr3_aa: CATSDPGSGINQPQHF
cdr3_nt: TGTGCCACCAGTGACCCCGGCTCAGGGATCAATCAGCCCCAGCATTTT

clone_size: few
cdr3_length: 16
j_call: TRBJ2-7
d_call: TRBD1
v_call: TRBV15
cdr3_aa: CATSVTLGTGGYEQYF
cdr3_nt: TGTGCCACCAGCGTAACCCTCGGGACAGGGGGCTACGAGCAGTACTTC

clone_size: few
cdr3_length: 15
j_call: TRBJ1-5
d_call: TRBD1
v_call: TRBV18
cdr3_aa: CASSRGQGDTEPQHF
cdr3_nt: TGTGCCAGCTCACGTGGACAGGGGGATACGGAGCCCCAGCATTTT

clone_size: NA
cdr3_length: 15
j_call: TRBJ1-2
d_call: TRBD1
v_call: TRBV7-6
cdr3_aa: CASSSLDRGGYGYTF
cdr3_nt: TGTGCCAGCAGCTCATTAGACAGGGGAGGCTATGGCTACACCTTC

clone_size: NA
cdr3_length: 16
j_call: TRBJ2-7
d_call: NA
v_call: TRBV28
cdr3_aa: CASISNAAALLYEQYF
cdr3_nt: TGTGCCAGCATCTCCAACGCGGCAGCCCTACTCTACGAGCAGTACTTC

clone_size: NA
cdr3_length: 16
j_call: TRBJ1-5
d_call: NA
v_call: TRBV7-9
cdr3_aa: CASSFGGLGSNQPQHF
cdr3_nt: TGTGCCAGCAGCTTCGGAGGGTTAGGCAGCAATCAGCCCCAGCATTTT

clone_size: NA
cdr3_length: 14
j_call: TRBJ1-1
d_call: NA
v_call: TRBV27
cdr3_aa: CASREWGMNTEAFF
cdr3_nt: TGTGCCAGCAGGGAGTGGGGAATGAACACTGAAGCTTTCTTT

clone_size: NA
cdr3_length: 12
j_call: TRBJ2-5
d_call: NA
v_call: TRBV3-1
cdr3_aa: CASSQAVETQYF
cdr3_nt: TGTGCCAGCAGCCAAGCGGTAGAGACCCAGTACTTC

clone_size: NA
cdr3_length: 13
j_call: TRBJ1-2
d_call: NA
v_call: TRBV3-1
cdr3_aa: CASSPRTPYGYTF
cdr3_nt: TGTGCCAGCAGCCCACGGACACCTTATGGCTACACCTTC

clone_size: NA
cdr3_length: 16
j_call: TRBJ2-3
d_call: NA
v_call: TRBV15
cdr3_aa: CATSRDTGAQTDTQYF
cdr3_nt: TGTGCCACCAGCAGAGATACGGGGGCGCAGACAGATACGCAGTATTTT

clone_size: many
cdr3_length: 16
j_call: TRBJ2-1
d_call: TRBD2
v_call: TRBV5-1
cdr3_aa: CASSFALAGGINEQFF
cdr3_nt: TGCGCCAGCAGCTTCGCCCTAGCGGGGGGAATCAATGAGCAGTTCTTC

clone_size: NA
cdr3_length: 14
j_call: TRBJ2-5
d_call: TRBD1
v_call: TRBV5-1
cdr3_aa: CASSWDRGEETQYF
cdr3_nt: TGCGCCAGCAGCTGGGACAGGGGGGAAGAGACCCAGTACTTC

clone_size: NA
cdr3_length: 14
j_call: TRBJ2-2
d_call: NA
v_call: TRBV7-3
cdr3_aa: CASSLRPAAGELFF
cdr3_nt: TGTGCCAGCAGCTTAAGACCAGCGGCCGGGGAGCTGTTTTTT

clone_size: NA
cdr3_length: 18
j_call: TRBJ2-3
d_call: TRBD1
v_call: TRBV6-1
cdr3_aa: CASSQVRGQGIFTDTQYF
cdr3_nt: TGTGCCAGCAGCCAGGTTCGGGGACAGGGGATTTTCACAGATACGCAGTATTTT

clone_size: NA
cdr3_length: 15
j_call: TRBJ2-2
d_call: NA
v_call: TRBV4-3
cdr3_aa: CASSQDRGNTGELFF
cdr3_nt: TGCGCCAGCAGCCAGGACCGGGGGAACACCGGGGAGCTGTTTTTT

clone_size: many
cdr3_length: 13
j_call: TRBJ1-1
d_call: NA
v_call: TRBV29-1
cdr3_aa: CSVLGSSNTEAFF
cdr3_nt: TGCAGCGTCCTTGGATCCTCGAACACTGAAGCTTTCTTT

clone_size: NA
cdr3_length: 15
j_call: TRBJ2-5
d_call: TRBD2
v_call: TRBV4-1
cdr3_aa: CASSRETGGGETQYF
cdr3_nt: TGCGCCAGCAGCCGAGAGACCGGGGGGGGAGAGACCCAGTACTTC

clone_size: few
cdr3_length: 15
j_call: TRBJ1-1
d_call: TRBD1
v_call: TRBV7-9
cdr3_aa: CASSSVGQQNTEAFF
cdr3_nt: TGTGCCAGCAGCTCCGTGGGACAGCAGAACACTGAAGCTTTCTTT

clone_size: NA
cdr3_length: 17
j_call: TRBJ2-2
d_call: TRBD2
v_call: TRBV11-2
cdr3_aa: CASSPRRGGGDTGELFF
cdr3_nt: TGTGCCAGCAGCCCCCGTCGCGGGGGGGGCGACACCGGGGAGCTGTTTTTT

clone_size: few
cdr3_length: 15
j_call: TRBJ1-2
d_call: TRBD1
v_call: TRBV3-1
cdr3_aa: CASSQQGASRYGYTF
cdr3_nt: TGTGCCAGCAGCCAACAGGGGGCCAGTAGGTATGGCTACACCTTC

clone_size: NA
cdr3_length: 14
j_call: TRBJ2-7
d_call: NA
v_call: TRBV25-1
cdr3_aa: CASSPKGGTYEQYF
cdr3_nt: TGTGCCAGCAGTCCTAAGGGGGGAACCTACGAGCAGTACTTC

clone_size: NA
cdr3_length: 15
j_call: TRBJ1-2
d_call: NA
v_call: TRBV6-2/TRBV6-3
cdr3_aa: CASSYSSWEGYGYTF
cdr3_nt: TGTGCCAGCAGTTACTCGAGCTGGGAGGGCTATGGCTACACCTTC